This entry lists 13 T cell receptor beta chains sequenced from one sample in a study of blood T cell repertoires in COVID-19. TCRdb's table, derived via immunoSEQ multiplex PCR, lists solely in-frame clones and lacks some. The table has 90,000 to 100,000 clones, roughly four fifths seen once. Sequences were obtained from peripheral blood. Source of these receptors: a man aged 55 to 69 with acute or convalescent COVID-19.

V is TRBV29-1 and J is TRBJ2-2, with TRBD2 matching over 7 bases. CDR1 and CDR2 (germline): SQVTM, ANQGSEA. This CDR3 is built from 14 residues. V lost 4 bases, J lost 1 base, and 3 bases stayed unmatched. This chain's CDR3 is CSVGLAVNTGELFF. The CDR3 DNA reads as TGCAGCGTTGGGCTAGCGGTGAACACCGGGGAGCTGTTTTTT.

In its sample, this clone was seen a few times. Here the CDR3 DNA reads TGTGCCAGTAGACAGGGGGAAAGGGAGAATCAGCCCCAGCATTTT. Its translation: CASRQGERENQPQHF. The chain links TRBV19 to TRBJ1-5; TRBD1 aligns across 8 bases. The germline V gene has CDR1 LNHDA and CDR2 SQIVND (reference sequence). The junction had 8 bases not matched to a gene; V was cut back by 6 bases and J by 4 bases. This CDR3 has 15 amino acids.

This clone was found once. The J gene is TRBJ1-5, the V gene TRBV7-2, with no clear D. The germline V gene has CDR1 SGHTA and CDR2 FQGNSA. Trimming left V 1 base short and J 3 bases short, with 10 bases between. The CDR3 extends over 15 amino acids. DNA of the CDR3: TGTGCCAGCAGCTTAGTTAGTCAAACCAATCAGCCCCAGCATTTT. Translation gives CASSLVSQTNQPQHF.

V and J are TRBV5-4 and TRBJ2-3; the match to TRBD2 covers 16 bases. Germline trimming cut 4 bases from V and 5 bases from J; bases unmatched to any gene: 4. CDR3 length: 16 amino acids. Germline loops: CDR1 SGHNT, CDR2 YYREEE (reference sequence). The CDR3 nucleotides are TGTGCCAGCAGCCAAGGGACTAGCGGGGGGGAAGATACGCAGTATTTT. It codes for CASSQGTSGGEDTQYF.

The chain combines TRBV10-3 with TRBJ2-1, with D perhaps matching TRBD2 (6 bases). This CDR3 contains 13 residues. V lost 5 bases and J lost 8, with 13 bases in between. Germline loops: CDR1 ENHRY, CDR2 SYGVKD. CDR3 coding DNA: TGTGCCATCAGTCTCCTAGCGCGGGATGAGCAGTTCTTC. Translating gives CAISLLARDEQFF.

The chain joins TRBV14 to TRBJ1-1; 10 positions agree with TRBD1. Germline trimming cut 3 bases from V and 1 base from J; bases unmatched to any gene: 2. The CDR3 covers 15 residues. Germline V CDR1 and CDR2: SGHDN, FVKESK. The CDR3 is CASSQWTGGNTEAFF. The CDR3 region has the DNA TGTGCCAGCAGCCAGTGGACAGGGGGGAACACTGAAGCTTTCTTT.

J is TRBJ2-7 and V is TRBV6-5; 10 positions agree with TRBD1. The germline V gene has CDR1 MNHEY and CDR2 SVGAGI. The CDR3 runs 15 residues. V dropped 4 bases and J dropped 3; count of bases not matched to a gene: 6. The CDR3 loop is CASSFGTGARYEQYV. For the CDR3, the DNA is TGTGCCAGCAGTTTCGGGACAGGGGCCCGCTACGAGCAGTACGTC.

The rearrangement joins TRBV10-1 to TRBJ2-1; TRBD2 aligns across 10 bases. V gave up 0 bases and J gave up 9 bases; unmatched junction bases: 5. This CDR3 region has 15 residues. Germline CDR1 reads WNHNN; CDR2 reads SYGVQD (reference sequence). The CDR3 region has the DNA TGCGCCAGCAGTGAGTCGAAACTAGCGGGAAGTGAGCAGTTCTTC. Translating gives CASSESKLAGSEQFF.

The gene calls are TRBV13 and TRBJ2-1, with a possible D match to TRBD1 (5 bases). Germline CDR1 is PRHDT and CDR2 is FYEKMQ (reference sequence). V was pared by 0 bases and J by 4 bases, with 13 bases between. The CDR3 totals 16 residues. Here the CDR3 DNA reads TGTGCCAGCAGCTTAGGAGCTGGGGCCCATTACAATGAGCAGTTCTTC. Protein sequence: CASSLGAGAHYNEQFF.

The chain links TRBV19 to TRBJ1-5; the D is unclear. The germline gives CDR1 LNHDA, CDR2 SQIVND (reference sequence). The ends were cut back, 2 bases at V and 0 bases at J, with 8 bases in the middle. The CDR3 runs to 15 residues. The DNA for the CDR3 is TGTGCCAGTAGTATAACGGGAGTTAGCAATCAGCCCCAGCATTTT. Translated: CASSITGVSNQPQHF.

This chain joins TRBV11-2 and TRBJ2-1; 12 bases fit TRBD2. V trimming: 5 bases; J trimming: 7 bases; junction bases outside the gene matches: 9. From germline, CDR1 is SGHAT and CDR2 FQNNGV. This CDR3 has 16 residues. CDR3 protein: CASSPSLAGGKNEQFF. The CDR3 coding sequence is TGTGCCAGCAGCCCATCACTAGCGGGGGGTAAAAATGAGCAGTTCTTC. Filled out from reference TRBV11-2 and TRBJ2-1, the complete variable domain reads EAGVAQSPRYKIIEKRQSVAFWCNPISGHATLYWYQQILGQGPKLLIQFQNNGVVDDSQLPKDRFSAERLKGVDSTLKIQPAKLEDSAVYLCASSPSLAGGKNEQFFGPGTRLTVL.

CDR3 DNA sequence: TGCGCCAGCAACCGACAGCAGGGGGAAAAACTGTTTTTT. This sequence encodes CASNRQQGEKLFF. The rearrangement joins TRBV5-1 to TRBJ1-4, with TRBD1 as a possible D gene (6 bases). Germline CDR1 is SGHRS and CDR2 is YFSETQ. V lost 6 bases to trimming and J lost 8 bases, with 14 bases between them. CDR3 length: 13 amino acids.

Note on this clone: This sequence may be a read error, since a much larger clone differs from it by one base. The same CDR3 is also encoded by other DNA sequences in this sample. The genes are TRBV12-5 and TRBJ2-1; no reliable D call. The V gene lost 1 base and the J gene lost 7 bases, with 5 bases spanning the gap. The CDR3 loop spans 12 amino acids. Germline V CDR1 and CDR2: LGHNT, FRNRAP. CDR3 protein: CASGLGQNEQFF. As DNA, the CDR3 is TGTGCTAGTGGTTTGGGTCAAAATGAGCAGTTCTTC.